This note documents a single T cell receptor beta chain sequence. Its target is not known. The data are from a study of cytomegalovirus exposure and HLA in healthy donors. The CDR3 loop spans 13 amino acids. CDR1 is LNHDA, CDR2 SQIVND, per germline (reference sequence). Unmatched junction bases numbered 8, after V lost 7 bases and J lost 7 bases. Study-wide findings and caveats: 87-base-pair reads could not separate some V segments, including TRBV6-2 and TRBV6-3.

13 Jbeta primers and 60 Vbeta primers were used for the PCR. TCRdb's table, derived via immunoSEQ multiplex PCR, lists solely in-frame clones and lacks some. The sample consists of 150,000 to 200,000 clones, approximately 83% of them appearing once. The sequenced sample was PBMCs. The J gene is TRBJ1-1, the V gene TRBV19; TRBD1 agrees at 8 bases. The receptor comes from a man aged 18 to 29 in good health and CMV-seropositive. The CDR3, as DNA: TGTGCCAGTATTCCGGACAGGGCTGATGAAGCTTTCTTT. This sequence encodes CASIPDRADEAFF. Drawing the rest from reference TRBV19 and TRBJ1-1, the complete variable domain is DGGITQSPKYLFRKEGQNVTLSCEQNLNHDAMYWYRQDPGQGLRLIYYSQIVNDFQKGDIAEGYSVSREKKESFPLTVTSAQKNPTAFYLCASIPDRADEAFFGQGTRLTVV.